The rows below give T cell receptor beta chains drawn from one sample of a study of cytomegalovirus exposure and HLA in healthy donors. Using immunoSEQ multiplex PCR, the repertoire was profiled, and TCRdb retains in-frame clones only, with some absent. The table has 200,000 to 300,000 clones, 84% seen once. The source material was PBMCs. These receptors came from a woman aged 35 to 49 in good health and CMV-seropositive. Both conserved end residues are part of each CDR3. The D gene is left open where the match is weak. Part of the rows lack a size; the others show once, few, many or a class for expanded clones.

TRBV7-9	.	.	TRBJ2-2	TGTGCCAGCAGCTTAGTGGGCATCACCGGGGAGCTGTTTTTT	CASSLVGITGELFF
TRBV5-1	.	.	TRBJ2-7	TGCGCCAGCAGCTTGGAACAGGGATCGGCCTACGAGCAGTACTTC	CASSLEQGSAYEQYF
TRBV12-5	.	.	TRBJ2-1	TGTGCTAGTGGTTTCACCGCAGGGGCCCACTACAATGAGCAGTTCTTC	CASGFTAGAHYNEQFF
TRBV28	.	.	TRBJ2-7	TGTGCCAGCAGTTCCAACTACGAGCAGTACTTC	CASSSNYEQYF
TRBV7-9	.	.	TRBJ1-2	TGTGCCAGCAGCCAGGCAGCGGGGGCGCGAAATGGCTACACCTTC	CASSQAAGARNGYTF
TRBV19	TRBD2	.	TRBJ2-2	TGTGCCAGTAGAAGCGGGAGGGAGGGCACCGGGGAGCTGTTTTTT	CASRSGREGTGELFF
TRBV19	TRBD1	.	TRBJ1-2	TGTGCCAGTCTAGAATCCGCGGGACAGAACTATGGCTACACCTTC	CASLESAGQNYGYTF
TRBV7-2	.	.	TRBJ2-1	TGTGCCAGCAGCTTAGAGTACACCTCAGAGCAGTTCTTC	CASSLEYTSEQFF
TRBV18	TRBD1	.	TRBJ2-7	TGTGCCAGCTCACCCCCCGACAGGGCTCAAGCCTACGAGCAGTACTTC	CASSPPDRAQAYEQYF
TRBV7-6	.	.	TRBJ1-3	TGTGCCAGCAGCCCGCGGCAGGGAGGTAGCCGCTCTGGAAACACCATATATTTT	CASSPRQGGSRSGNTIYF
TRBV28	.	once	TRBJ1-4	TGTGCCAGCAGCCCATACACGGGGGGGTTGGCAAAACTGTTTTTT	CASSPYTGGLAKLFF
TRBV28	.	.	TRBJ1-2	TGTGCCAGCAGGACCCAGGGCTCGGGTGGCTACACCTTC	CASRTQGSGGYTF
TRBV9	TRBD2	.	TRBJ2-1	TGTGCCAGCAGCGTTGAGGGTAGCGGGAGGGCTCACTATGATGAGCAGTTCTTC	CASSVEGSGRAHYDEQFF
TRBV7-6	.	.	TRBJ2-7	TGTGCCAGCAGCCCAGGACTCACCTACGAGCAGTACTTC	CASSPGLTYEQYF
TRBV6-1	.	.	TRBJ2-7	TGTGCCAGCAGTGATCGCTACGAGCAGTACTTC	CASSDRYEQYF